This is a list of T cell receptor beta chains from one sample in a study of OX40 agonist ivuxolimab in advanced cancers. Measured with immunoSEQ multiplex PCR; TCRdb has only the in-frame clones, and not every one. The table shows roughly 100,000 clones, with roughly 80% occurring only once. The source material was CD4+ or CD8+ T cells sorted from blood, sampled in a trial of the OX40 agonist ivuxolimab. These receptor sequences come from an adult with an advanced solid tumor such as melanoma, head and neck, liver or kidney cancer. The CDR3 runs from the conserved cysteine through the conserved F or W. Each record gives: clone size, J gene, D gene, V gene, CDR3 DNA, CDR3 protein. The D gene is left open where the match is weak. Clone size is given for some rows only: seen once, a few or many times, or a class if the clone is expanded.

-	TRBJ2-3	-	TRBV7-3	TGTGCCAGCAGCCCAGGAGGGGATACGCAGTATTTT	CASSPGGDTQYF
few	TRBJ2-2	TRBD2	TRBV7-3	TGTGCCAGCAGCCTACATCCGACACCGGGACTAGCGACCGGGGAGCTGTTTTTT	CASSLHPTPGLATGELFF
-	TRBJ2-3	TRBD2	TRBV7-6	TGTGCCAGCAGGAAACTAGCGGGGGGGTCGGGAGATACGCAGTATTTT	CASRKLAGGSGDTQYF
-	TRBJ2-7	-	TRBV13	TGTGCCAGCAGCTTAGGTCAGCTCTACGAGCAGTACTTC	CASSLGQLYEQYF
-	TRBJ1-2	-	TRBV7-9	TGTGCCAGCAGCCAAGGGCAGGGAGTCCTCCGTAATGGCTACACCTTC	CASSQGQGVLRNGYTF
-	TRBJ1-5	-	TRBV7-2	TGTGCCAGCAGCTTGAGGAGGGGTCATCAGCCCCAGCATTTT	CASSLRRGHQPQHF
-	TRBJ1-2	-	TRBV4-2	TGTGCCAGCAGTTTTTACAAGGGTGGCTACACCTTC	CASSFYKGGYTF
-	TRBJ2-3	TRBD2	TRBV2	TGTGCCAGCAAACCCCGCGGGGGGTCCACAGATACGCAGTATTTT	CASKPRGGSTDTQYF
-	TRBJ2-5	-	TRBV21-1	TGTGCCAGCAGCAAGACTAGCGGGAGCGAGACCCAGTACTTC	CASSKTSGSETQYF
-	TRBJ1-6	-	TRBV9	TGTGCCAGCAGCGAGGGGACGACAATAGGCAATTCACCCCTCCACTTT	CASSEGTTIGNSPLHF
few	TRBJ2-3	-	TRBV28	TGTGCCAGCAAGGGGTACACAGATACGCAGTATTTT	CASKGYTDTQYF
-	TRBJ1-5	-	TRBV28	TGTGCCAGCAGTTTGGCTAGCAATCAGCCCCAGCATTTT	CASSLASNQPQHF
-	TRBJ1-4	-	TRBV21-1	TGTGCCAGCAATGACAGGGAGGGTGAAAAACTGTTTTTT	CASNDREGEKLFF
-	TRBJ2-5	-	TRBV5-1	TGCGCCAGCAGCTTGGGAAAAGAGACCCAGTACTTC	CASSLGKETQYF
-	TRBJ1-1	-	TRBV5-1	TGCGCCAGCAGCTTGGTGGCGGCTTTCTTT	CASSLVAAFF
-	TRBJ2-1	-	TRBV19	TGTGCCAGTAGTATATCCCATGGGACAAGCTACAATGAGCAGTTCTTC	CASSISHGTSYNEQFF
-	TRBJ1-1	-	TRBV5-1	TGCGCCAGCAGCTTAGACAGGACTGAAGCTTTCTTT	CASSLDRTEAFF
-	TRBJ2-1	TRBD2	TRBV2	TGTGCCAGCAGTGCCAGACTAGCGGGAAAAACCTACAATGAGCAGTTCTTC	CASSARLAGKTYNEQFF
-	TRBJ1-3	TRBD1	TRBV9	TGTGCCAGCAGCGCCGCCGCCGGGACAGGGAGCTCTGGAAACACCATATATTTT	CASSAAAGTGSSGNTIYF
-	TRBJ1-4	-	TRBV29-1	TGCAGCGTTCGGCAGGGGAGGGAAAAACTGTTTTTT	CSVRQGREKLFF
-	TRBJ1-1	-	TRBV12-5	TGTGCTAGTGGTTTGGTAGCTGGAGCTGAAGCTTTCTTT	CASGLVAGAEAFF
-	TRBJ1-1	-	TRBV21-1	TGTGCCAGCAGCCCGGTACTGGGAGGGATTCGGGGGGGCACTGAAGCTTTCTTT	CASSPVLGGIRGGTEAFF
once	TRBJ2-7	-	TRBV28	TGTGCCAGCAGTTCCGGGGGTTCCGACGAGCAGTACTTC	CASSSGGSDEQYF
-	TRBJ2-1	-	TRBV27	TGTGCCAGCAGTTTTATAACCCGGGGGGCGGCTCGTAATGAGCAGTTCTTC	CASSFITRGAARNEQFF
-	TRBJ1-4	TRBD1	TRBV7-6	TGTGCCAGCAGCCTCCAACAGGGGTTAAATGAAAAACTGTTTTTT	CASSLQQGLNEKLFF
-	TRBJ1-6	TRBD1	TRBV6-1	TGTGCCAGCAACATGGGACAGTATAATTCACCCCTCCACTTT	CASNMGQYNSPLHF
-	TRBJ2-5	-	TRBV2	TGTGCCAGCAGTTTCCCTACAAACTACCAAGAGACCCAGTACTTC	CASSFPTNYQETQYF
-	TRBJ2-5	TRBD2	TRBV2	TGTGCCAGCAACGGACTAGCGGGGGGGCCAGAGACCCAGTACTTC	CASNGLAGGPETQYF
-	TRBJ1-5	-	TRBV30	TGTGCCTGCACGAGGGGGGCTAATCAGCCCCAGCATTTT	CACTRGANQPQHF
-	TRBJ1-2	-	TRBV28	TGTGCCAGCAGTTTACGGGGCTATGGCTACACCTTC	CASSLRGYGYTF
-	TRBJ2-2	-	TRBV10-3	TGTGCCATCAGTGAGTCTGGGGGCACCGGGGAGCTGTTTTTT	CAISESGGTGELFF
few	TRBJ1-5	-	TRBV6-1	TGTGCCAGCAGTGATCTAGGAGGAGTGGATCAGCCCCAGCATTTT	CASSDLGGVDQPQHF
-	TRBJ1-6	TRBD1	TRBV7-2	TGTGCCAGCAGCTCCCAACCTCCGACAGGGGTGGGTTCACCCCTCCACTTT	CASSSQPPTGVGSPLHF
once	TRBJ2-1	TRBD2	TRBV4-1	TGCGCCAGCAGCCAAGATAGCGGGGGGACCCCATTTGAGCAGTTCTTC	CASSQDSGGTPFEQFF
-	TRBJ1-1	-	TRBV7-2	TGTGCCAGCAACCTAAAATTGGGCATGAACACTGAAGCTTTCTTT	CASNLKLGMNTEAFF
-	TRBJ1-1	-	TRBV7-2	TGTGCCAGCAGCTTCCCCCGACGGGACATGAACACTGAAGCTTTCTTT	CASSFPRRDMNTEAFF
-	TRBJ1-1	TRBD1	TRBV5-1	TGCGCCAGCAGCCAGGGGGGCGGGAACACTGAAGCTTTCTTT	CASSQGGGNTEAFF
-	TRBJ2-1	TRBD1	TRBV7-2	TGTGCCAGCAGCTCCGGGACAGGGAACTACAATGAGCAGTTCTTC	CASSSGTGNYNEQFF
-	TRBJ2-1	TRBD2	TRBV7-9	TGTGCCAGCACCTCCCCGGGACTAGCGGGAGTTAGCTCCTACAATGAGCAGTTCTTC	CASTSPGLAGVSSYNEQFF
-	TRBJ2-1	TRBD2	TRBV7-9	TGTGCCAGCAGCTTCCCTAGCGGGATGAGGGATGAGCAGTTCTTC	CASSFPSGMRDEQFF
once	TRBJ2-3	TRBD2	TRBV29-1	TGCAGCGTCTCTAGCGGGACCTCTGGGGTGGGCACAGATACGCAGTATTTT	CSVSSGTSGVGTDTQYF
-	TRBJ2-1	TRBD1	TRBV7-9	TGTGCCAGCAGCTCGGGACAGAGAGACCCTGACGGTGAGCAGTTCTTC	CASSSGQRDPDGEQFF
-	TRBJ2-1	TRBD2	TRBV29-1	TGCAGCGTCGGGACTAGCGGGAGCTACAATGAGCAGTTCTTC	CSVGTSGSYNEQFF
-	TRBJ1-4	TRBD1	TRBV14	TGTGCCAGCAGCCGGCAGGGGGCAAATAATGAAAAACTGTTTTTT	CASSRQGANNEKLFF
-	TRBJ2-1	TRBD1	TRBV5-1	TGCGCCAGCCGCCTGGGGACAGGCCCCTACAATGAGCAGTTCTTC	CASRLGTGPYNEQFF
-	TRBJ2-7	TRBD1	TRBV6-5	TGTGCCAGCAGGTCTATTACAGGGGTGGGGGAGCAGTACTTC	CASRSITGVGEQYF
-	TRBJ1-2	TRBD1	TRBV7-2	TGTGCCAGCAGCTTCACAGGGGGTGCAGTTGGCTATGGCTACACCTTC	CASSFTGGAVGYGYTF
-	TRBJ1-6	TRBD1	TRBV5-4	TGTGCCAGCAGCCCGGGACAGGGTTATTCACCCCTCCACTTT	CASSPGQGYSPLHF
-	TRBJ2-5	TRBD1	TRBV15	TGTGCCACCAGCAGAGCTTCGGGACAGGCAGAGACCCAGTACTTC	CATSRASGQAETQYF
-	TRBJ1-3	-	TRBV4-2	TGTGCCAGCAGCCAAGAAGTGGTAGGGCGCGGACGGTTAAGCTCTGGAAACACCATATATTTT	CASSQEVVGRGRLSSGNTIYF
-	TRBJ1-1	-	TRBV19	TGTGCCAGTTCGGGCAGAGTAGCCATCCGAGACACTGAAGCTTTCTTT	CASSGRVAIRDTEAFF
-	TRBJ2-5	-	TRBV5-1	TGCGCCAGCAAGGAGGGGAGTGGGCAAGAGACCCAGTACTTC	CASKEGSGQETQYF
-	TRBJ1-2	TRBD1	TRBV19	TGTGCCAGTAGTCCTTCTACAGGGGGTGAGGGCTATGGCTACACCTTC	CASSPSTGGEGYGYTF
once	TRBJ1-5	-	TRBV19	TGTGCCAGTAGTATGGGTTTAACAGGCAATCAGCCCCAGCATTTT	CASSMGLTGNQPQHF
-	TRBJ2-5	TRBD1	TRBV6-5	TGTGCCAGCAGCATACAGGGGACATTACGGGAGACCCAGTACTTC	CASSIQGTLRETQYF
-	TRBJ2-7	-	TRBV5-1	TGCGCCAGCAGCTTCGTTGGAGACTACGAGCAGTACTTC	CASSFVGDYEQYF